The 25 T cell receptor beta chains below were found in one sample sequenced in a study of T cells after yellow fever vaccination (dated by TCRdb to the late 2010s). Library preparation was by 5' RACE. The sequencer listed for this sample is Illumina NovaSeq 6000. TCRdb cleaned the public reads at Q25 with fastp, built clones with MiXCR and kept in-frame beta chains. Here each entry gathers all rows of one CDR3 protein and keeps the most common genes and DNA. The sample records roughly 320,000 distinct CDR3 sequences, 9.5% to 12% of which are singletons. Under 4% of the sample comes from the top ten. The treatment or condition tag for this specimen amounts to: live attenuated yellow fever vaccine strain. Sequencing used CD4+ T cells sorted from PBMCs, obtained 45 days after the yellow fever booster vaccination. The receptors shown here come from a man between 18 and 29 years old who received the YFV17D yellow fever vaccine.

A remark on this clonotype: A much larger clone differs from this one at a single base, so this may be a read error. This chain uses TRBV11-2 with TRBJ2-3; TRBD2 aligns across 8 bases. The V gene's germline CDR1 is SGHAT and CDR2 FQNNGV. J was trimmed by 3 bases and V by 3 bases; bases with no gene match: 2. This CDR3 region has 14 residues. CDR3: CASSLGTRTDTQYF. CDR3 in DNA: TGTGCCAGCAGCTTGGGGACTAGAACAGATACGCAGTATTTT.

The sample holds a few counts of this clonotype. The chain links TRBV5-5 to TRBJ1-4, with a tentative D call TRBD1 (5 bases). Trimming cost V 4 bases and J 10 bases, with 20 bases left between them. From germline, CDR1 is SGHKS and CDR2 YYEKEE (reference sequence). The CDR3 has 15 residues. As DNA, the CDR3 is TGTGCCAGCAGCCTAGGGACCGCCGGACGGGGAAAACTGTTTTTT. This sequence encodes CASSLGTAGRGKLFF.

This clonotype has a handful of counts. The chain couples TRBV10-3 to TRBJ1-5; 11 bases line up with TRBD1. The CDR3 extends over 16 amino acids. The germline V gene has CDR1 ENHRY and CDR2 SYGVKD. After removal of 5 bases from V and 1 base from J, the junction contained 4 bases not matched to a gene. CDR3 bases: TGTGCCATCAGTATGGACAGGGGGCAAAGCAATCAGCCCCAGCATTTT. This sequence encodes CAISMDRGQSNQPQHF.

This clonotype was detected a few times. V and J are TRBV7-7 and TRBJ2-5; the D gene could be TRBD1 or TRBD2 (5 bases each). CDR3 length: 12 residues. From germline, CDR1 is SSHAT and CDR2 FNYEAQ (reference sequence). The CDR3 protein is CAGWGSEETQYF. The CDR3 DNA follows: TGTGCTGGATGGGGGTCCGAAGAGACCCAGTACTTC.

This clonotype has ten or more counts. The genes are TRBV20-1 and TRBJ1-6, with TRBD1 as a possible D gene (6 bases). Looked up from germline, CDR1 is DFQATT and CDR2 is SNEGSKA (reference sequence). This CDR3 has 14 amino acids. V lost 3 bases, J lost 8 bases, and 14 bases lay in between. Here the CDR3 reads CSASRGGPYSPLHF. The CDR3 DNA reads as TGCAGTGCTAGTAGAGGGGGACCTTATTCACCCCTCCACTTT.

This clonotype came up a few times. The chain combines TRBV7-9 with TRBJ2-5; D is possibly TRBD2 (7 bases). In germline, CDR1 is SEHNR, CDR2 FQNEAQ (reference sequence). The ends were cut back, 7 bases at V and 5 bases at J, with 20 bases in the middle. There are 15 residues in the CDR3. CDR3: CASTDTRGAGETQYF. The CDR3 nucleotides read TGTGCCAGCACCGACACCCGGGGGGCCGGGGAGACCCAGTACTTC.

The chain joins TRBV20-1 to TRBJ1-6; 9 bases are a match to TRBD1. The CDR3 length is 13 residues. After removal of 7 bases from V and 12 bases from J, the junction contained 10 bases not matched to a gene. Germline assignment: CDR1 DFQATT and CDR2 SNEGSKA (reference sequence). The CDR3 DNA reads TGCAGTGTTAGGGACAGGGTCCCTAGACCCCTCCACTTT. It yields the protein CSVRDRVPRPLHF.

This chain joins TRBV20-1 and TRBJ2-5, with 10 bases fitting TRBD2. In germline, CDR1 is DFQATT, CDR2 SNEGSKA (reference sequence). J gave up 4 bases and V 5 bases, and 7 bases lay outside the gene matches. This CDR3 contains 14 residues. CDR3 protein: CSAPSLAGSETQYF. The CDR3 coding sequence is TGCAGTGCTCCATCACTAGCGGGGTCAGAGACCCAGTACTTC.

The chain employs TRBV7-2 and TRBJ2-3; 7 bases align to TRBD1. The V gene's germline CDR1 is SGHTA and CDR2 FQGNSA. This CDR3 is 13 amino acids long. V lost 7 bases and J lost 4; bases outside the gene matches: 5. CDR3 sequence reads: CASKSTGADTQYF. The CDR3, as DNA: TGTGCCAGCAAATCAACAGGGGCAGATACGCAGTATTTT.

This clonotype was counted only a few times. This rearrangement joins TRBV12-3 or TRBV12-4 to TRBJ2-2; D ambiguous. CDR3 length: 11 residues. With 8 bases removed from V and 7 bases from J, the gap between germline ends came to 8 bases. The CDR3 DNA is TGTGCCAGCGGTCTCCTCGGGGAGCTGTTTTTT. Residues: CASGLLGELFF.

This clonotype occurred a few times. This chain joins TRBV7-8 and TRBJ2-5; D not certain. The CDR3 spans 13 residues. From germline, CDR1 is SGHVS and CDR2 FQNEAQ. V was shortened by 7 bases and J by 5 bases, with 14 bases between the two germline ends. The CDR3 coding sequence is TGTGCCAGCACCCGAACGGCTTTCGAGACCCAGTACTTC. The encoded protein is CASTRTAFETQYF. The full variable domain, in which reference TRBV7-8 and TRBJ2-5 provide the parts outside the CDR3, is GAGVSQSPRYKVAKRGQDVALRCDPISGHVSLFWYQQALGQGPEFLTYFQNEAQLDKSGLPSDRFFAERPEGSVSTLKIQRTQQEDSAVYLCASTRTAFETQYFGPGTRLLVL.

In nucleotides, the CDR3 is TGTGCCAGCATTGCCCCAGGCCAAGAGACCCAGTACTTC. It specifies CASIAPGQETQYF. The V call is TRBV6-5, the J call TRBJ2-5; D is undetermined. CDR1 is MNHEY and CDR2 is SVGAGI in the germline V gene. Trimming pared 7 bases from V and 1 base from J, leaving 10 bases between. The CDR3 length is 13 residues.

The chain recombines TRBV2 with TRBJ2-5; D possibly corresponds to TRBD1 (6 bases). Germline V CDR1 and CDR2: SNHLY, FYNNEI. V was cut by 5 bases and J by 3 bases, with 7 bases left in between. The CDR3 covers 12 residues. The CDR3: CASSRTEETQYF. As DNA, the CDR3 is TGTGCCAGCAGTAGGACAGAAGAGACCCAGTACTTC.

This clonotype was counted only a few times. The J gene is TRBJ1-4, the V gene TRBV3-1; D remains ambiguous. This CDR3 has 15 residues. The germline CDR1 and CDR2 sequences are LGHDT and YNNKEL (reference sequence). The V end was cut by 0 bases, the J end by 8 bases, with 13 bases between. This CDR3 is CASSQEAGLREKLFF. The DNA for the CDR3 is TGTGCCAGCAGCCAAGAGGCCGGTTTGAGGGAAAAACTGTTTTTT. The full variable domain, with the rest looked up from reference TRBV3-1 and TRBJ1-4, is DTAVSQTPKYLVTQMGNDKSIKCEQNLGHDTMYWYKQDSKKFLKIMFSYNNKELIINETVPNRFSPKSPDKAHLNLHINSLELGDSAVYFCASSQEAGLREKLFFGSGTQLSVL.

The CDR3: CASSLAADNEQFF. CDR3 coding DNA: TGTGCCAGCAGCTTAGCGGCTGACAATGAGCAGTTCTTC. The rearrangement uses TRBV7-2 and TRBJ2-1; D unclear. With 0 bases removed from V and 5 bases from J, the gap between germline ends came to 5 bases. The CDR3 spans 13 residues. CDR1 SGHTA and CDR2 FQGNSA come from the germline V gene.

This chain joins TRBV10-3 and TRBJ1-3; D remains unclear. Germline CDR1 and CDR2: ENHRY and SYGVKD. Trimming shortened V by 7 bases and J by 0 bases, and 4 bases separated the two germline ends. The CDR3 is made up of 12 amino acids. The CDR3 reads CAIMSSGNTIYF. The CDR3 region has the DNA TGTGCCATCATGAGCTCTGGAAACACCATATATTTT.

The V and J genes are TRBV5-4 and TRBJ1-1; D remains ambiguous. CDR1 is SGHNT, CDR2 YYREEE, per germline (reference sequence). Deletions cut 0 bases from V and 5 bases from J, with 8 bases between. This CDR3 has 13 residues. CDR3 amino acids: CASSLVGKTEAFF. Written as DNA, the CDR3 is TGTGCCAGCAGCTTGGTAGGGAAGACTGAAGCTTTCTTT.

This clonotype was counted ten times or more. The gene calls are TRBV5-1 and TRBJ2-2; D assignment may be TRBD1 or TRBD2 (5 bases each). The CDR3 runs 16 residues. Germline CDR1 and CDR2: SGHRS and YFSETQ. Trimming shortened V by 5 bases and J by 0 bases, and 14 bases separated the two germline ends. The CDR3 DNA sequence: TGCGCCAGCAGTCTGGGGACCAGCGCGAACACCGGGGAGCTGTTTTTT. This codes for CASSLGTSANTGELFF. The complete variable domain, with remaining parts taken from reference TRBV5-1 and TRBJ2-2, reads KAGVTQTPRYLIKTRGQQVTLSCSPISGHRSVSWYQQTPGQGLQFLFEYFSETQRNKGNFPGRFSGRQFSNSRSEMNVSTLELGDSALYLCASSLGTSANTGELFFGEGSRLTVL.

This chain uses TRBV5-1 with TRBJ1-4, with D unclear. This CDR3 is built from 15 residues. Per germline, CDR1 SGHRS and CDR2 YFSETQ. V lost 0 bases and J 4 bases, leaving 10 bases between the germline ends. CDR3 protein: CASSLGRLGNEKLFF. CDR3 DNA: TGCGCCAGCAGCTTGGGACGCCTGGGTAATGAAAAACTGTTTTTT.

This clonotype appeared many times. V usage is TRBV4-3 and J usage is TRBJ2-7, with D tentatively TRBD1 (5 bases). Trimming left V 5 bases short and J 4 bases short, with 12 bases between. The germline gives CDR1 LGHNA, CDR2 YSLEER. The CDR3 covers 13 residues. This CDR3 is CASSEMQGYEQYF. DNA of the CDR3: TGCGCCAGCAGCGAAATGCAGGGATACGAGCAGTACTTC.

This clonotype was observed a handful of times. J is TRBJ1-2 and V is TRBV5-1; D unclear. The CDR3 covers 16 residues. The V and J ends lost 4 bases and 7 bases respectively, with 23 bases between them. CDR1 and CDR2 from the germline V gene are SGHRS and YFSETQ. CDR3 in DNA: TGCGCCAGCAGCGCCGCTTATCAGAGTAGGGTTTCTGGCTACACCTTC. The encoded protein is CASSAAYQSRVSGYTF.

The chain carries TRBV7-2 and TRBJ2-3; 8 bases fit TRBD1. The CDR3 has 15 amino acids. Trimming took 6 bases from V and 0 from J; bases not matched to a gene: 5. In germline, CDR1 is SGHTA, CDR2 FQGNSA. The CDR3 DNA follows: TGTGCCAGCAGAGCAGGGGGCGCGAGCACAGATACGCAGTATTTT. Its translation is CASRAGGASTDTQYF.

In its sample, this clonotype was seen a few times. The rearrangement joins TRBV30 to TRBJ2-2; unclear D gene. From germline, CDR1 is GTSNPN and CDR2 SVGIG (reference sequence). CDR3 length equals 13 residues. V was clipped by 3 bases and J by 3 bases, with 8 bases between them. CDR3 region: CAWSHRDTGELFF. DNA of the CDR3: TGTGCCTGGAGCCACAGAGACACCGGGGAGCTGTTTTTT.

V gene TRBV29-1 combines with J gene TRBJ1-2; no definite D call. CDR3 length equals 14 residues. Deletions cut 0 bases from V and 2 bases from J, with 10 bases between. CDR1 is SQVTM, CDR2 ANQGSEA, per germline. The CDR3 DNA reads as TGCAGCGTTGAAGATCGGGAGGGCAACTATGGCTACACCTTC. This codes for CSVEDREGNYGYTF.

The chain is built from TRBV6-5 and TRBJ2-5; TRBD2 is a possible D gene (5 bases). V was clipped by 2 bases and J by 7 bases, with 14 bases between them. This CDR3 spans 14 amino acids. CDR1 MNHEY and CDR2 SVGAGI come from the germline V gene. The CDR3 DNA sequence: TGTGCCAGCAGTTACGCCCGGGGTCTGGGGACCCAGTACTTC. This sequence encodes CASSYARGLGTQYF.